This T cell receptor (beta chain) is drawn from a study of patients and donors after allogeneic stem cell transplantation. TCRdb analysed the RT-PCR reads with MiXCR anew, one entry per CDR3 protein. The sample shows fewer than 500,000 distinct CDR3 sequences, about a sixth of them seen only once. This CDR3 is built from 15 residues. V shed 6 bases and J 1 base; nucleotides not matched to a gene: 5. The origin of this receptor is a human donor who was either an allogeneic HSCT recipient or a stem cell or donor lymphocyte infusion donor (not recorded which). It is not recorded whose cells these are; they may come from a transplant donor. The gene calls are TRBV12-3 or TRBV12-4 and TRBJ2-1; the match to TRBD1 covers 8 bases. Sequencing input: blood, either unsorted or a sorted T cell fraction (not recorded which). CDR3 in amino acids: CASRRRTGSYNEQFF. CDR3 coding DNA: TGTGCCAGCAGACGGAGGACAGGGTCCTACAATGAGCAGTTCTTC.